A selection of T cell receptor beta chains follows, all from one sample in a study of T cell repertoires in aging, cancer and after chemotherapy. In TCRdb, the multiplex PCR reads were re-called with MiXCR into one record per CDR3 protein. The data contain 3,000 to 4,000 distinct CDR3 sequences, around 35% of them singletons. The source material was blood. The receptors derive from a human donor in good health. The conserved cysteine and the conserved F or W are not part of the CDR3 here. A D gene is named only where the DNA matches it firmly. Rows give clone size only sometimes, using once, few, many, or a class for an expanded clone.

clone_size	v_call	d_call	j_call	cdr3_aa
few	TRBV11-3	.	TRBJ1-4	ASSAQTNEKLF
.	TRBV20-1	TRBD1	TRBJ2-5	SARDPDRDRQETQY
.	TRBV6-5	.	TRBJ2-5	ASSPGQQETQY
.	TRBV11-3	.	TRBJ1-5	ASSPTGEDQPQH
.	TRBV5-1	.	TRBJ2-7	ASSLRRFYEQY
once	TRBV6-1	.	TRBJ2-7	ASSYVGRPSYEQY
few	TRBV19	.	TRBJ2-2	ASSIPGVNTGELF
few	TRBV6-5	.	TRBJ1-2	ASRSGGLGYT
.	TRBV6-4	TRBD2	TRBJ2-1	ASSDEAGTSGYNEQF
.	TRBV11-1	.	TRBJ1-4	ASSVHQGEKLF
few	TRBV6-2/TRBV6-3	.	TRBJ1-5	ASSYNSPSNQPQH
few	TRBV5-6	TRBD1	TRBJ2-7	ASSLVGTGSYEQY
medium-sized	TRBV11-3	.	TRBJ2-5	ASSLNRGRAETQY
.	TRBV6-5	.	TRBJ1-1	ASNRPGTLNTEAF
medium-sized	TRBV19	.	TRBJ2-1	ASQSYNEQF
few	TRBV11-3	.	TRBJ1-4	ASSTAQTGIREKLF
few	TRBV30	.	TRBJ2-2	AWSAKDGTGELF
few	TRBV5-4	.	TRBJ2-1	ASSPDRKYNEQF
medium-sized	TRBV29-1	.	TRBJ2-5	SVGASAGETQY
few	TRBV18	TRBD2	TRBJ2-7	ASSAGGNYEQY